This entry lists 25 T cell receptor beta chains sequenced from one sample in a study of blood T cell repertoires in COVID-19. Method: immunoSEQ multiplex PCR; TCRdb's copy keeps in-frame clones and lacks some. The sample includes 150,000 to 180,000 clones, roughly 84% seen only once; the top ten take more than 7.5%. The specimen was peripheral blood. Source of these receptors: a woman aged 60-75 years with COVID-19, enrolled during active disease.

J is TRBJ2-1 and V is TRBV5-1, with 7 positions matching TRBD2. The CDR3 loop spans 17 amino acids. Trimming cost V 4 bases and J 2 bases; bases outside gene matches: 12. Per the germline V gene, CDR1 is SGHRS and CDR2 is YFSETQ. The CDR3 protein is CASSPHATSSPYNEQFF. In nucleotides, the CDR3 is TGCGCCAGCAGCCCTCATGCGACTAGCAGCCCCTACAATGAGCAGTTCTTC.

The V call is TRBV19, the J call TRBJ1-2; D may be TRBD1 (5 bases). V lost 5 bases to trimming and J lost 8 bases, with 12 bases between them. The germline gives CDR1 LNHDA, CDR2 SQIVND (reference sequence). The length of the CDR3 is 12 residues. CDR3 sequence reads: CASSVQGMGYTF. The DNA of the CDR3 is TGTGCCAGTAGTGTGCAGGGTATGGGCTACACCTTC.

The CDR3 nucleotides are TGTGCCAGCAGTGGGGCCGGGACAGGGGAAGAGACCCAGTACTTC. It translates to CASSGAGTGEETQYF. V gene TRBV27 combines with J gene TRBJ2-5; 10 bases agree with TRBD1. Germline V gene data show CDR1 as MNHEY and CDR2 as SMNVEV (reference sequence). The J segment lost 3 bases and the V segment lost 5 bases, leaving 6 bases of the junction unmatched. The CDR3 loop spans 15 amino acids.

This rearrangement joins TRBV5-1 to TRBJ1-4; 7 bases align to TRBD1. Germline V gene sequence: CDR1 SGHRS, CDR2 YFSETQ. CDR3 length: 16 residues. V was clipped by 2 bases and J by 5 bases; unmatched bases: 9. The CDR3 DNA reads TGCGCCAGCAGCTTCACTGCCGGGACAGCCAATGAAAAACTGTTTTTT. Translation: CASSFTAGTANEKLFF.

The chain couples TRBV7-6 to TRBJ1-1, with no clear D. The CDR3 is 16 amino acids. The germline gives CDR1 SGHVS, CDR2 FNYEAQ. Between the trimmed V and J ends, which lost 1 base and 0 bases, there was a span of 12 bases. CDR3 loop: CASSLVRGVLNTEAFF. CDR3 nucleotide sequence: TGTGCCAGCAGCTTAGTTCGAGGCGTTCTGAACACTGAAGCTTTCTTT.

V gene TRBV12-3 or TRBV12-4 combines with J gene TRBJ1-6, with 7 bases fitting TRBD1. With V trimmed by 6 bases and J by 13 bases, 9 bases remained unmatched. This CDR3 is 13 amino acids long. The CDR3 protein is CASRRGPTSPLHF. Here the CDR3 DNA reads TGTGCCAGCAGGAGGGGGCCGACAAGTCCCCTCCACTTT.

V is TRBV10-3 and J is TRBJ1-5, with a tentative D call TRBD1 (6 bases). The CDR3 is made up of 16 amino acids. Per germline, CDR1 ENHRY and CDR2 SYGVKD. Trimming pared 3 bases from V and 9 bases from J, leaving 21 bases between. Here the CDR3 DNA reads TGTGCCATCAGTGATGTGGCAGGGGTGGGGCCGGGGCCCCAGCATTTT. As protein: CAISDVAGVGPGPQHF.

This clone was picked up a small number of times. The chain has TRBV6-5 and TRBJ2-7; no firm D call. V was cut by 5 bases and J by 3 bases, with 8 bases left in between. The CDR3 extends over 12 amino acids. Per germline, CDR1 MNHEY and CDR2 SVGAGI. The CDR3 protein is CASSNDIYEQYV. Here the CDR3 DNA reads TGTGCCAGCAGTAATGACATCTACGAGCAGTACGTC.

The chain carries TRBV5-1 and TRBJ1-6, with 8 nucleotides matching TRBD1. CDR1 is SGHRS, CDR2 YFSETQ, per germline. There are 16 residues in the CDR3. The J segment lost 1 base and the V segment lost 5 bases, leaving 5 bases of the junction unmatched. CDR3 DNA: TGCGCCAGCAGACCCGGACAGGGATCCTATAATTCACCCCTCCACTTT. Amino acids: CASRPGQGSYNSPLHF.

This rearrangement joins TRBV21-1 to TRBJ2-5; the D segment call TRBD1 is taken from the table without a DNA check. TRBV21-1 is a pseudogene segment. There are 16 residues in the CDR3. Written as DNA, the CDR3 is TGTGCCAGCAGCACTACAAACGGGTCGTACAGGGAGACCCAGTACTTC. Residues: CASSTTNGSYRETQYF.

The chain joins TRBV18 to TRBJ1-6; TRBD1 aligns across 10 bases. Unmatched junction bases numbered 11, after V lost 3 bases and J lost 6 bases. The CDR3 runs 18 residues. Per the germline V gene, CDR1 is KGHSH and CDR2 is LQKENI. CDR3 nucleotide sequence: TGTGCCAGCTCACCCAACCACCTGGGGACAGGGGCTAATTCACCCCTCCACTTT. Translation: CASSPNHLGTGANSPLHF.

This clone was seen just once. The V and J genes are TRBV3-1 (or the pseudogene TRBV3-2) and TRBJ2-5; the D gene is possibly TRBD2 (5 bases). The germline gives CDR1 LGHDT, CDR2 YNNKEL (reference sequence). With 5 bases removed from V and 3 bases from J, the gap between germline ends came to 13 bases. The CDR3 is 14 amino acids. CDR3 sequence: CASSYSNGKETQYF. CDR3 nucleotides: TGTGCCAGCAGCTATTCCAACGGGAAAGAGACCCAGTACTTC.

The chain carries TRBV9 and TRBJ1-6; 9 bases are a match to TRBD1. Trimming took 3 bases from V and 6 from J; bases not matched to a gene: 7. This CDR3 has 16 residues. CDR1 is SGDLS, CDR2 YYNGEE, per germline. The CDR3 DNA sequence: TGTGCCAGCAGCGCGACAGGGGGTGATTCTAATTCACCCCTCCACTTT. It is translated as CASSATGGDSNSPLHF.

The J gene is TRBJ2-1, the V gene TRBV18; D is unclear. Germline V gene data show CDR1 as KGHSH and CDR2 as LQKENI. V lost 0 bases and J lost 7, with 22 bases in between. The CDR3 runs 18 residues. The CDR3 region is CASSPPFVLAVRMNEQFF. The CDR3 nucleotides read TGTGCCAGCTCACCACCGTTTGTTCTGGCGGTGAGGATGAATGAGCAGTTCTTC. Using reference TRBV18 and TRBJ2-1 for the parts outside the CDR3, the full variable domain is NAGVMQNPRHLVRRRGQEARLRCSPMKGHSHVYWYRQLPEEGLKFMVYLQKENIIDESGMPKERFSAEFPKEGPSILRIQQVVRGDSAAYFCASSPPFVLAVRMNEQFFGPGTRLTVL.

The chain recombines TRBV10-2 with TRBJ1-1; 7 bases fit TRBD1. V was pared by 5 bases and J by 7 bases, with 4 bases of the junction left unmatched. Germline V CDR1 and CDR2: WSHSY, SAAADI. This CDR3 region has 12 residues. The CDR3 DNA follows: TGCGCCAGCAGTAGACAGGGTTTTGAAGCTTTCTTT. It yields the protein CASSRQGFEAFF.

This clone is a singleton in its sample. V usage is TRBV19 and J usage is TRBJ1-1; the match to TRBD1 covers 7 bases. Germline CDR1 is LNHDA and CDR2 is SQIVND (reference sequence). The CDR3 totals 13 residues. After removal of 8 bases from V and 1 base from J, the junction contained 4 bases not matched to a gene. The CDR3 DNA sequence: TGTGCCAGTTTTCGACAGGGGAACACTGAAGCTTTCTTT. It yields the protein CASFRQGNTEAFF. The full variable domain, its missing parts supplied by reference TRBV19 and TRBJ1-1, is DGGITQSPKYLFRKEGQNVTLSCEQNLNHDAMYWYRQDPGQGLRLIYYSQIVNDFQKGDIAEGYSVSREKKESFPLTVTSAQKNPTAFYLCASFRQGNTEAFFGQGTRLTVV.

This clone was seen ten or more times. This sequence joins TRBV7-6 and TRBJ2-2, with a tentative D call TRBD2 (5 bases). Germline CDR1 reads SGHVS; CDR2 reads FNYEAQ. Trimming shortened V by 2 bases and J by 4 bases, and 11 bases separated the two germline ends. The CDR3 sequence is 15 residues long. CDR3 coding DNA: TGTGCCAGCAGCTTAATGACGGGGAGCACCGGGGAGCTGTTTTTT. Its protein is CASSLMTGSTGELFF.

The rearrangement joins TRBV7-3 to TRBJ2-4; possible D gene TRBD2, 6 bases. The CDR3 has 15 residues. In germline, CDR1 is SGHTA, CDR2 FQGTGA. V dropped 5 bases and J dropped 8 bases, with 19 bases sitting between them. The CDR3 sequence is CASSPSAATRDIQYF. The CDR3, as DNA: TGTGCCAGCAGCCCCAGCGCAGCGACTAGGGACATTCAGTACTTC.

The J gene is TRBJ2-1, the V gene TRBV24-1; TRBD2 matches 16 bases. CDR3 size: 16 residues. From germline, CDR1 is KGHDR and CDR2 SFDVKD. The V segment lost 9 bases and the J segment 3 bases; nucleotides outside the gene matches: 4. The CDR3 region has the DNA TGTGCCACCGGTGGGACTAGCGGGAGGGACTACAATGAGCAGTTCTTC. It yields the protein CATGGTSGRDYNEQFF.

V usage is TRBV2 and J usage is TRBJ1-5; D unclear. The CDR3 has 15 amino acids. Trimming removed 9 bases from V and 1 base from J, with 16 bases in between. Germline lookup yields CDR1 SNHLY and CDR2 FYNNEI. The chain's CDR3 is CASRRRFGSNQPQHF. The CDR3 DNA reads TGTGCCAGTCGCCGCAGGTTTGGAAGCAATCAGCCCCAGCATTTT.

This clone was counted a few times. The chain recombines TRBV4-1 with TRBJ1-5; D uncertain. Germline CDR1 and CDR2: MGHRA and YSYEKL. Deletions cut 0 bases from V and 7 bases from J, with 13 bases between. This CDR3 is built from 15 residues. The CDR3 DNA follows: TGCGCCAGCAGCCAAGATCCCGCGGGCCCCCAGCCCCAGCATTTT. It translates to CASSQDPAGPQPQHF.

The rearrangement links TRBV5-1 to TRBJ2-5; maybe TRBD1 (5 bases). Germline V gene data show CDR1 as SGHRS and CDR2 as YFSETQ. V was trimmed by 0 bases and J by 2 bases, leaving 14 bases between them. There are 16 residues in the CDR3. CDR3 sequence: CASSLGQGVGQETQYF. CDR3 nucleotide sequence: TGCGCCAGCAGCTTGGGACAAGGGGTTGGGCAAGAGACCCAGTACTTC.

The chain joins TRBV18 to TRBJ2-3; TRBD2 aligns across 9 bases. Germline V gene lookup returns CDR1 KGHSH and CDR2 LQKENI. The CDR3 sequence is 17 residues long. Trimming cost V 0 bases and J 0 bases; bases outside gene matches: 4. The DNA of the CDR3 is TGTGCCAGCTCACCACCGCGGGAGGGCCGAAGCACAGATACGCAGTATTTT. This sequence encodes CASSPPREGRSTDTQYF. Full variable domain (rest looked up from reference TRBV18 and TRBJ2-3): NAGVMQNPRHLVRRRGQEARLRCSPMKGHSHVYWYRQLPEEGLKFMVYLQKENIIDESGMPKERFSAEFPKEGPSILRIQQVVRGDSAAYFCASSPPREGRSTDTQYFGPGTRLTVL.

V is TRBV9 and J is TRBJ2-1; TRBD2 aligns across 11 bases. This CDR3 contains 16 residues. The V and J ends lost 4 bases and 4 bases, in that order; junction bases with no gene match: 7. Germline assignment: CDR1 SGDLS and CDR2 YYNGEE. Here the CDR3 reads CASSPLTSGSYNEQFF. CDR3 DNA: TGTGCCAGCAGCCCCCTCACTAGCGGGAGTTACAATGAGCAGTTCTTC.

The chain's CDR3 is CASSQGDITYEQYF. CDR3 bases: TGCGCCAGCAGCCAAGGGGACATCACCTACGAGCAGTACTTC. The genes are TRBV23-1 and TRBJ2-7; possible D gene TRBD1, 6 bases. Being an ORF, TRBV23-1 has a function that is uncertain. V was trimmed by 6 bases and J by 2 bases, leaving 14 bases between them. CDR3 length: 14 amino acids.